This T cell receptor (beta chain) comes out of a study of T cells in women clearing cervical HPV infection. Assay: immunoSEQ multiplex PCR; the TCRdb copy retains only in-frame clones and omits some. Recorded for this sample: about 30,000 clones. Of note for this clone: Sequencing ends 3 residues short of the CDR3 end; the germline J gene provides the rest.

The CDR3 has 16 residues. The V gene lost 0 bases and the J gene lost 7 bases, with 15 bases spanning the gap. Germline V gives CDR1 SNHLY, CDR2 FYNNEI. V gene TRBV2 combines with J gene TRBJ1-4; D uncertain. What was sequenced was blood buffy coat. This receptor was identified in a woman aged 18-70 years with a cervical HPV16 infection that either progressed to CIN3+ or cleared (not recorded which). Incomplete CDR3 DNA: TGTGCCAGCAGTGAAGCGGCGCCCGAGGGTAGTGAAAAA. It encodes CASSEAAPEGSEK. The complete CDR3 reads CASSEAAPEGSEKLFF.